These 5 T cell receptor beta chains share one sample of origin, sequenced in a study of Graves' ophthalmopathy and Graves' hyperthyroidism. Amplification targeted the TCR beta CDR3 regions, with RNA transcripts as the source material. After a first-round RT-PCR with HTBI primers, a second-round multiplex PCR was run. TCRdb processed the multiplex PCR reads anew with MiXCR; each CDR3 protein has one entry. The profile covers fewer than 650,000 distinct CDR3 sequences, with about 24% appearing a single time and around 6.9% taken by the ten largest. The specimen sequenced was peripheral blood. The receptors derive from a woman between 18 and 30 years old with stable Graves' hyperthyroidism. Some clones in this sample may be carry-over from other donors' samples.

With respect to this clonotype: A far more abundant clone sits one base away, making this likely a read error. V gene TRBV19 combines with J gene TRBJ2-7; 8 bases align to TRBD1. The CDR3 consists of 14 residues. V was clipped by 3 bases and J by 1 base; unmatched bases: 2. Germline CDR1 and CDR2: LNHDA and SQIVND (reference sequence). The CDR3 region is CASSMGTGSYEQYF. CDR3 coding DNA: TGTGCCAGTAGTATGGGGACAGGATCCTACGAGCAGTACTTC.

J is TRBJ2-5 and V is TRBV5-5, with D perhaps assigned TRBD1 or TRBD2 (5 bases each). The length of the CDR3 is 15 residues. From germline, CDR1 is SGHKS and CDR2 YYEKEE (reference sequence). Between the trimmed V and J ends, which lost 3 bases and 0 bases, there was a span of 12 bases. For the CDR3, the DNA is TGTGCCAGCAGCTACCGGGACCGAGACCAAGAGACCCAGTACTTC. It specifies CASSYRDRDQETQYF.

The sample holds many counts of this clonotype. The rearrangement links TRBV27 to TRBJ1-1; D may be TRBD1 (5 bases). Germline loops: CDR1 MNHEY, CDR2 SMNVEV (reference sequence). The CDR3 spans 12 residues. The V end lost 6 bases, the J end lost 7 bases, and 12 bases lay between the germline ends. The CDR3 bases are TGTGCCAGCAGGGGGGACGCGAGTGAAGCTTTCTTT. It specifies CASRGDASEAFF.

The CDR3 DNA reads as TGTGCCAGCATCTTGACAGGGGGCGGCAATCAGCCCCAGCATTTT. As protein: CASILTGGGNQPQHF. The chain couples TRBV7-8 to TRBJ1-5; the match to TRBD1 covers 10 bases. Losses at the gene ends were 7 bases for V and 2 bases for J; bases not matched to a gene: 5. This CDR3 is 15 amino acids long. Germline CDR1 is SGHVS and CDR2 is FQNEAQ.

This clonotype was observed a handful of times. V and J are TRBV4-1 and TRBJ2-4, with D possibly TRBD2 on 6 matching bases. This CDR3 has 15 residues. Trimming stripped 4 bases from V and 0 bases from J, with 10 bases between. The germline CDR1 and CDR2 sequences are MGHRA and YSYEKL. The CDR3 is CASSLPGLAKNIQYF. CDR3 nucleotides: TGCGCCAGCAGCCTTCCGGGACTAGCCAAAAACATTCAGTACTTC.